These T cell receptor beta chains were read from a single sample in a study of blood T cell repertoires in COVID-19. Here immunoSEQ multiplex PCR was the method, and the copy in TCRdb shows in-frame clones only, minus some. The sample has about 100,000 clones; approximately 93% are singletons. The sequencing input was peripheral blood. These receptor sequences come from a man aged 50 or older with active COVID-19. CDR3s include the opening cysteine and the closing phenylalanine or tryptophan. D genes are given only for firm matches. Part of the rows lack a size; the others show once, few, many or a class for expanded clones.

d_call: NA; clone_size: NA; j_call: TRBJ2-1; v_call: TRBV5-8; cdr3_aa: CASPRGTQSYNEQFF; cdr3_nt: TGTGCCAGCCCAAGGGGGACCCAATCCTACAATGAGCAGTTCTTC
d_call: NA; clone_size: NA; j_call: TRBJ1-4; v_call: TRBV5-1; cdr3_aa: CASREDSSGPEKLFF; cdr3_nt: TGCGCCAGCAGGGAGGACAGCTCAGGCCCGGAAAAACTGTTTTTT
d_call: TRBD2; clone_size: NA; j_call: TRBJ2-5; v_call: TRBV19; cdr3_aa: CASSQGLAGYQETQYF; cdr3_nt: TGTGCCAGTAGTCAGGGACTAGCGGGCTACCAAGAGACCCAGTACTTC
d_call: NA; clone_size: NA; j_call: TRBJ1-2; v_call: TRBV7-9; cdr3_aa: CASSYGTTPGRSYGYTF; cdr3_nt: TGTGCCAGCAGCTATGGAACGACCCCCGGGAGGAGCTATGGCTACACCTTC
d_call: NA; clone_size: few; j_call: TRBJ2-7; v_call: TRBV5-6; cdr3_aa: CASSLGFREQYF; cdr3_nt: TGTGCCAGCAGCTTGGGCTTCCGGGAGCAGTACTTC
d_call: NA; clone_size: NA; j_call: TRBJ2-1; v_call: TRBV24-1; cdr3_aa: CASQPSLGEKFF; cdr3_nt: TGTGCCTCCCAACCCAGCCTAGGGGAAAAGTTCTTC
d_call: NA; clone_size: NA; j_call: TRBJ2-2; v_call: TRBV3-1/TRBV3-2; cdr3_aa: CASSPKGGIGELFF; cdr3_nt: TGTGCCAGCAGCCCTAAGGGGGGGATCGGGGAGCTGTTTTTT
d_call: NA; clone_size: NA; j_call: TRBJ2-4; v_call: TRBV19; cdr3_aa: CASSILGAGKNIQYF; cdr3_nt: TGTGCCAGTAGTATCCTTGGGGCGGGAAAAAACATTCAGTACTTC
d_call: NA; clone_size: NA; j_call: TRBJ1-5; v_call: TRBV6-1; cdr3_aa: CASSENGNQPQHF; cdr3_nt: TGTGCCAGCAGTGAAAACGGTAATCAGCCCCAGCATTTT
d_call: TRBD2; clone_size: NA; j_call: TRBJ2-1; v_call: TRBV7-2; cdr3_aa: CASSLGSGMSSYNEQFF; cdr3_nt: TGTGCCAGCAGCTTAGGCAGCGGGATGAGCTCCTACAATGAGCAGTTCTTC
d_call: NA; clone_size: NA; j_call: TRBJ1-2; v_call: TRBV5-1; cdr3_aa: CASTNVPGQNYGYTF; cdr3_nt: TGCGCCAGCACCAACGTTCCAGGGCAAAACTATGGCTACACCTTC
d_call: TRBD1; clone_size: NA; j_call: TRBJ1-1; v_call: TRBV2; cdr3_aa: CASTGQALEAFF; cdr3_nt: TGTGCCAGCACAGGACAGGCCCTTGAAGCTTTCTTT
d_call: NA; clone_size: NA; j_call: TRBJ1-1; v_call: TRBV19; cdr3_aa: CASSIDRVTEAFF; cdr3_nt: TGTGCCAGTAGTATAGATCGGGTTACTGAAGCTTTCTTT
d_call: NA; clone_size: NA; j_call: TRBJ2-3; v_call: TRBV19; cdr3_aa: CASSEPGKVDTQYF; cdr3_nt: TGTGCCAGTTCCGAACCGGGAAAGGTGGATACGCAGTATTTT
d_call: TRBD2; clone_size: NA; j_call: TRBJ2-5; v_call: TRBV18; cdr3_aa: CASSPLAGETQYF; cdr3_nt: TGTGCCAGCTCACCATTAGCGGGGGAGACCCAGTACTTC
d_call: TRBD2; clone_size: NA; j_call: TRBJ2-1; v_call: TRBV15; cdr3_aa: CATSRDLAGGSRNNEQFF; cdr3_nt: TGTGCCACCAGCAGAGACCTAGCGGGAGGAAGTCGGAACAATGAGCAGTTCTTC
d_call: NA; clone_size: NA; j_call: TRBJ2-3; v_call: TRBV3-1/TRBV3-2; cdr3_aa: CASRDYSTDTQYF; cdr3_nt: TGTGCCAGCAGAGACTACTCCACAGATACGCAGTATTTT
d_call: NA; clone_size: NA; j_call: TRBJ2-1; v_call: TRBV7-2; cdr3_aa: CASSLSSSTYNEQFF; cdr3_nt: TGTGCCAGCAGCTTAAGTAGCTCAACCTACAATGAGCAGTTCTTC
d_call: NA; clone_size: NA; j_call: TRBJ1-6; v_call: TRBV9; cdr3_aa: CASSVVPDNSPLHF; cdr3_nt: TGTGCCAGCAGCGTAGTTCCTGATAATTCACCCCTCCACTTT
d_call: NA; clone_size: NA; j_call: TRBJ2-3; v_call: TRBV5-4; cdr3_aa: CASSLETGTSGTDTQYF; cdr3_nt: TGTGCCAGCAGCTTGGAAACAGGGACCTCTGGCACAGATACGCAGTATTTT
d_call: NA; clone_size: NA; j_call: TRBJ2-1; v_call: TRBV6-2/TRBV6-3; cdr3_aa: CASSYSLVVEQFF; cdr3_nt: TGTGCCAGCAGTTATTCTTTAGTTGTTGAGCAGTTCTTC
d_call: NA; clone_size: NA; j_call: TRBJ1-2; v_call: TRBV13; cdr3_aa: CASRTPTDYGYTF; cdr3_nt: TGTGCCAGCAGGACCCCGACAGACTATGGCTACACCTTC
d_call: TRBD2; clone_size: NA; j_call: TRBJ2-3; v_call: TRBV15; cdr3_aa: CATSGGAGATDTQYF; cdr3_nt: TGTGCCACCAGCGGCGGAGCGGGGGCCACAGATACGCAGTATTTT
d_call: NA; clone_size: NA; j_call: TRBJ2-1; v_call: TRBV9; cdr3_aa: CASSVHYGYNEQFF; cdr3_nt: TGTGCCAGCAGCGTACACTATGGGTACAATGAGCAGTTCTTC
d_call: NA; clone_size: NA; j_call: TRBJ2-3; v_call: TRBV30; cdr3_aa: CAWSEASTDTQYF; cdr3_nt: TGTGCCTGGAGTGAAGCTAGCACAGATACGCAGTATTTT
d_call: NA; clone_size: NA; j_call: TRBJ1-4; v_call: TRBV11-2; cdr3_aa: CASSLQGFANEKLFF; cdr3_nt: TGTGCCAGCAGCTTACAGGGATTTGCTAATGAAAAACTGTTTTTT
d_call: NA; clone_size: NA; j_call: TRBJ1-2; v_call: TRBV4-1; cdr3_aa: CASSQDLGSTGGYGYTF; cdr3_nt: TGCGCCAGCAGCCAAGATTTGGGATCGACAGGAGGATATGGCTACACCTTC
d_call: NA; clone_size: NA; j_call: TRBJ2-2; v_call: TRBV5-1; cdr3_aa: CASSLAGGGTGELFF; cdr3_nt: TGCGCCAGCAGCTTGGCCGGGGGAGGCACCGGGGAGCTGTTTTTT
d_call: NA; clone_size: NA; j_call: TRBJ2-7; v_call: TRBV18; cdr3_aa: CASSRVMYPSSYEQYF; cdr3_nt: TGTGCCAGCTCACGGGTAATGTACCCTAGCTCCTACGAGCAGTACTTC
d_call: NA; clone_size: NA; j_call: TRBJ1-2; v_call: TRBV5-5; cdr3_aa: CASSSEPGNYGYTF; cdr3_nt: TGTGCCAGCAGCTCGGAACCGGGGAACTATGGCTACACCTTC
d_call: TRBD2; clone_size: NA; j_call: TRBJ2-7; v_call: TRBV5-1; cdr3_aa: CASSPTPRGGLYEQYF; cdr3_nt: TGCGCCAGCAGCCCGACCCCTCGGGGGGGCCTCTACGAGCAGTACTTC
d_call: NA; clone_size: NA; j_call: TRBJ1-1; v_call: TRBV27; cdr3_aa: CASSLYRNTEAFF; cdr3_nt: TGTGCCAGCAGTTTATACAGGAACACTGAAGCTTTCTTT
d_call: TRBD1; clone_size: NA; j_call: TRBJ1-2; v_call: TRBV5-1; cdr3_aa: CASSLGQAGYGYTF; cdr3_nt: TGCGCCAGCAGCCTGGGACAGGCAGGCTATGGCTACACCTTC
d_call: NA; clone_size: NA; j_call: TRBJ2-7; v_call: TRBV3-1/TRBV3-2; cdr3_aa: CASSQERLREQYF; cdr3_nt: TGTGCCAGCAGCCAAGAACGGCTGAGGGAGCAGTACTTC
d_call: NA; clone_size: NA; j_call: TRBJ1-5; v_call: TRBV28; cdr3_aa: CASREQGGRPQHF; cdr3_nt: TGTGCCAGCAGGGAACAGGGAGGGAGGCCCCAGCATTTT
d_call: TRBD2; clone_size: NA; j_call: TRBJ2-1; v_call: TRBV2; cdr3_aa: CASSAYGTSGGLVLFF; cdr3_nt: TGTGCCAGCAGCGCTTACGGGACTAGCGGGGGCCTCGTTCTGTTCTTC
d_call: TRBD2; clone_size: NA; j_call: TRBJ2-1; v_call: TRBV7-8; cdr3_aa: CASSLAAGGVLYNEQFF; cdr3_nt: TGTGCCAGCAGCTTAGCGGCCGGGGGGGTCCTCTACAATGAGCAGTTCTTC
d_call: NA; clone_size: NA; j_call: TRBJ1-3; v_call: TRBV18; cdr3_aa: CASSPGPRTAGNTIYF; cdr3_nt: TGTGCCAGCTCACCCGGGCCTAGGACAGCTGGAAACACCATATATTTT
d_call: NA; clone_size: NA; j_call: TRBJ2-7; v_call: TRBV11-3; cdr3_aa: CASSLIPSVEQYF; cdr3_nt: TGTGCCAGCAGCCTAATTCCGTCCGTGGAGCAGTACTTC
d_call: TRBD1; clone_size: NA; j_call: TRBJ2-5; v_call: TRBV9; cdr3_aa: CASSVGTVQETQYF; cdr3_nt: TGTGCCAGCAGCGTCGGGACAGTTCAAGAGACCCAGTACTTC
d_call: TRBD2; clone_size: NA; j_call: TRBJ2-5; v_call: TRBV9; cdr3_aa: CASSEAPLGGDRQETQYF; cdr3_nt: TGTGCCAGCAGCGAGGCCCCTTTGGGGGGGGACCGCCAAGAGACCCAGTACTTC
d_call: NA; clone_size: NA; j_call: TRBJ1-1; v_call: TRBV18; cdr3_aa: CASSPGGVGRYTEAFF; cdr3_nt: TGTGCCAGCTCACCTGGGGGCGTGGGAAGGTACACTGAAGCTTTCTTT
d_call: TRBD1; clone_size: NA; j_call: TRBJ1-5; v_call: TRBV6-5; cdr3_aa: CASRRTGYSNQPQHF; cdr3_nt: TGTGCCAGCAGGCGGACAGGTTATAGCAATCAGCCCCAGCATTTT
d_call: NA; clone_size: NA; j_call: TRBJ1-1; v_call: TRBV19; cdr3_aa: CASSIPRGRLDTEAFF; cdr3_nt: TGTGCCAGTAGTATCCCCCGAGGCAGATTGGACACTGAAGCTTTCTTT
d_call: NA; clone_size: NA; j_call: TRBJ2-1; v_call: TRBV9; cdr3_aa: CASSLRDRAYNEQFF; cdr3_nt: TGTGCCAGCAGCCTCAGAGACCGGGCCTACAATGAGCAGTTCTTC
d_call: TRBD1; clone_size: few; j_call: TRBJ2-5; v_call: TRBV4-1; cdr3_aa: CASSPGTGNLQETQYF; cdr3_nt: TGCGCCAGCAGCCCCGGGACAGGGAATCTCCAAGAGACCCAGTACTTC
d_call: TRBD2; clone_size: NA; j_call: TRBJ2-1; v_call: TRBV3-1/TRBV3-2; cdr3_aa: CASSQATSGRSGEQFF; cdr3_nt: TGTGCCAGCAGCCAAGCTACTAGCGGGAGGAGCGGTGAGCAGTTCTTC
d_call: NA; clone_size: NA; j_call: TRBJ1-4; v_call: TRBV6-1; cdr3_aa: CASSEGGSNEKLFF; cdr3_nt: TGTGCCAGCAGTGAAGGAGGCAGTAATGAAAAACTGTTTTTT
d_call: TRBD1; clone_size: NA; j_call: TRBJ2-1; v_call: TRBV29-1; cdr3_aa: CSVAFWDSSYNEQFF; cdr3_nt: TGCAGCGTTGCATTCTGGGACAGCTCCTACAATGAGCAGTTCTTC
d_call: NA; clone_size: NA; j_call: TRBJ1-2; v_call: TRBV18; cdr3_aa: CASSLANYGYTF; cdr3_nt: TGTGCCAGCTCCCTAGCTAACTATGGCTACACCTTC
d_call: NA; clone_size: NA; j_call: TRBJ1-2; v_call: TRBV28; cdr3_aa: CASSMSYSYGYTF; cdr3_nt: TGTGCCAGCAGTATGTCCTACTCCTATGGCTACACCTTC